Below, one TCR beta chain is given with its context. This record belongs to a study of PD-L1 blockade in urothelial cancer. Each PCR contained spiked-in synthetic TCR analog templates. The method was immunoSEQ multiplex PCR; TCRdb's version includes in-frame clones alone and lacks a portion of them. The data show tens of thousands of clones, approximately 88% seen once. Specified time point: pretreatment peripheral blood. Locally advanced or metastatic urothelial carcinoma affected all patients. This receptor was identified in a woman aged 55-69 years with urothelial cancer. The starting material was PBMCs, obtained around atezolizumab (anti-PD-L1) treatment.

The CDR3 sequence is CASSKAWRPPGNQPQHF. The DNA for the CDR3 is TGTGCCAGCAGCAAAGCGTGGAGGCCCCCAGGCAATCAGCCCCAGCATTTT. The gene calls are TRBV21-1 and TRBJ1-5. TRBV21-1 is a recognized pseudogene. The CDR3 runs to 17 residues.